A single sample is the source of the 25 T cell receptor beta chains below, sequenced in a study of T cell responses to AZD1222 COVID-19 vaccine. Profiled with immunoSEQ multiplex PCR; TCRdb holds only in-frame clones, not every one. Here the sample spans more than 150,000 clones, roughly 93% being singletons. The source was peripheral blood, collected on day 0 of AZD1222 vaccination. The receptors here all came from an adult in good health.

The DNA for the CDR3 is TGCGCCAGCAGTGAGACGGTGAACAATGAAAAACTGTTTTTT. It encodes CASSETVNNEKLFF. The V gene is TRBV5-1, the J gene TRBJ1-4; D call uncertain. Germline CDR1 is SGHRS and CDR2 is YFSETQ. V shed 5 bases and J shed 5 bases, with 13 bases lying between them. There are 14 residues in the CDR3. Full variable domain (outside the CDR3, taken from reference TRBV5-1 and TRBJ1-4): KAGVTQTPRYLIKTRGQQVTLSCSPISGHRSVSWYQQTPGQGLQFLFEYFSETQRNKGNFPGRFSGRQFSNSRSEMNVSTLELGDSALYLCASSETVNNEKLFFGSGTQLSVL.

This clone was recorded only once. The chain combines TRBV28 with TRBJ1-5; 7 positions agree with TRBD1. In germline, CDR1 is MDHEN, CDR2 SYDVKM. The CDR3 length is 18 residues. The V segment lost 6 bases and the J segment 4 bases; nucleotides outside the gene matches: 18. CDR3 sequence: CASSTATPGQLKNQPQHF. CDR3 DNA sequence: TGTGCCAGCAGCACCGCTACCCCGGGACAGCTAAAAAATCAGCCCCAGCATTTT.

The V call is TRBV18, the J call TRBJ2-7, with D tentatively TRBD1 (6 bases). The germline V and J ends were trimmed by 6 bases and 3 bases, with 9 bases remaining between them. CDR1 KGHSH and CDR2 LQKENI come from the germline V gene. The CDR3 is 12 residues long. The CDR3 region is CASSPTGYEQYF. CDR3 bases: TGTGCCAGCTCCCCGACAGGCTACGAGCAGTACTTC.

The chain is built from TRBV30 and TRBJ1-5, with D uncertain. From germline, CDR1 is GTSNPN and CDR2 SVGIG (reference sequence). V was clipped by 1 base and J by 0 bases, with 7 bases between them. The CDR3 is 14 amino acids. The CDR3 coding sequence is TGTGCCTGGAGTGGGGCAGCTAGCAATCAGCCCCAGCATTTT. It encodes CAWSGAASNQPQHF.

The chain recombines TRBV5-1 with TRBJ1-2, with 8 bases aligning to TRBD1. The CDR3 is 13 amino acids. Germline V lookup: CDR1 SGHRS, CDR2 YFSETQ. V lost 2 bases and J lost 7; bases outside the gene matches: 4. The CDR3 coding sequence is TGCGCCAGCAGCTTAACAGGGGGTGTTGGCTACACCTTC. This sequence encodes CASSLTGGVGYTF. The complete variable domain, with remaining parts taken from reference TRBV5-1 and TRBJ1-2, reads KAGVTQTPRYLIKTRGQQVTLSCSPISGHRSVSWYQQTPGQGLQFLFEYFSETQRNKGNFPGRFSGRQFSNSRSEMNVSTLELGDSALYLCASSLTGGVGYTFGSGTRLTVV.

The chain links TRBV6-5 to TRBJ1-2; 10 bases align to TRBD1. CDR3 size: 16 residues. V shed 4 bases, J shed 4 bases, and the junction held 9 bases outside the gene matches. CDR1 is MNHEY and CDR2 is SVGAGI in the germline V gene. For the CDR3, the DNA is TGTGCCAGCAGTTTGACCCGGGACAGGGGATTCTATGGCTACACCTTC. Residues: CASSLTRDRGFYGYTF.

The chain uses TRBV9 and TRBJ2-1; D is unclear. The length of the CDR3 is 11 residues. Germline V gene lookup returns CDR1 SGDLS and CDR2 YYNGEE. Trimming left V 0 bases short and J 10 bases short, with 5 bases between. CDR3 in amino acids: CASSVGREQFF. The CDR3 DNA reads TGTGCCAGCAGCGTAGGACGGGAGCAGTTCTTC.

This clone showed up just once. The chain couples TRBV28 to TRBJ1-1, with unresolved D. Germline values: CDR1 MDHEN, CDR2 SYDVKM. The CDR3 is made up of 12 amino acids. Trimming shortened V by 3 bases and J by 1 base, and 3 bases separated the two germline ends. Here the CDR3 reads CASSLTNTEAFF. The DNA for the CDR3 is TGTGCCAGCAGTTTGACGAACACTGAAGCTTTCTTT.

CDR3 sequence reads: CASSSGTGTLAEAFF. DNA of the CDR3: TGTGCCAGTAGTTCCGGGACAGGAACTCTCGCTGAAGCTTTCTTT. The rearrangement links TRBV19 to TRBJ1-1; 8 bases map to TRBD1. Germline values: CDR1 LNHDA, CDR2 SQIVND (reference sequence). The J segment lost 6 bases and the V segment lost 5 bases, leaving 11 bases of the junction unmatched. The length of the CDR3 is 15 residues.

The V call is TRBV19, the J call TRBJ1-5; 9 nucleotides align to TRBD1. The CDR3 has 16 residues. J gave up 6 bases and V 7 bases, and 13 bases lay outside the gene matches. Germline V CDR1 and CDR2: LNHDA, SQIVND (reference sequence). CDR3 nucleotides: TGTGCCAGTACGACCCTAAACACAGGGGGCACTCAGCCCCAGCATTTT. Translated, it gives CASTTLNTGGTQPQHF.

Only a few counts were recorded for this clone. The J gene is TRBJ2-1, the V gene TRBV2, with 9 bases that match TRBD1. V lost 6 bases and J lost 13; bases outside the gene matches: 7. The CDR3 is 12 residues long. Germline V gene data show CDR1 as SNHLY and CDR2 as FYNNEI. CDR3 loop: CASSVWTGAQFF. Here the CDR3 DNA reads TGTGCCAGCAGCGTCTGGACAGGGGCACAGTTCTTC. Full variable domain (rest looked up from reference TRBV2 and TRBJ2-1): EPEVTQTPSHQVTQMGQEVILRCVPISNHLYFYWYRQILGQKVEFLVSFYNNEISEKSEIFDDQFSVERPDGSNFTLKIRSTKLEDSAMYFCASSVWTGAQFFGPGTRLTVL.

This chain joins TRBV6-2 or TRBV6-3 and TRBJ2-7, with 7 positions matching TRBD2. Germline V gene lookup returns CDR1 MNHEY and CDR2 SVGEGT. The CDR3 contains 12 residues. V shed 5 bases, J shed 4 bases, and the junction held 2 bases outside the gene matches. CDR3 amino acids: CASSGGVYEQYF. Written as DNA, the CDR3 is TGTGCCAGCAGTGGGGGGGTATACGAGCAGTACTTC.

The rearrangement links TRBV27 to TRBJ1-2; 7 bases map to TRBD1. CDR1 is MNHEY, CDR2 SMNVEV, per germline (reference sequence). The trim removed 5 bases at V and 0 bases at J, leaving 3 bases unmatched. CDR3 length: 14 residues. In nucleotides, the CDR3 is TGTGCCAGCAGTAGACAGGGAACTAACTATGGCTACACCTTC. Translated: CASSRQGTNYGYTF.

The chain uses TRBV9 and TRBJ2-1; TRBD2 aligns across 13 bases. After removal of 2 bases from V and 9 bases from J, the junction contained 11 bases not matched to a gene. From germline, CDR1 is SGDLS and CDR2 YYNGEE. CDR3 length: 17 amino acids. In DNA, the CDR3 is TGTGCCAGCAGCGTCGACCCGGGACTAGCGGGGCCTTTTGAGCAGTTCTTC. Protein: CASSVDPGLAGPFEQFF.

This chain joins TRBV6-1 and TRBJ1-2; TRBD1 agrees at 7 bases. The CDR3 is made up of 16 amino acids. Looked up from germline, CDR1 is MNHNS and CDR2 is SASEGT. After removal of 4 bases from V and 4 bases from J, the junction contained 12 bases not matched to a gene. CDR3 sequence: CASSVRALGTAYGYTF. Written as DNA, the CDR3 is TGTGCCAGCAGTGTTAGGGCCTTAGGGACAGCCTATGGCTACACCTTC.

The chain joins TRBV19 to TRBJ2-3; TRBD2 aligns across 7 bases. Germline trimming cut 7 bases from V and 3 bases from J; bases unmatched to any gene: 10. The germline V gene encodes CDR1 LNHDA and CDR2 SQIVND (reference sequence). The CDR3 has 15 amino acids. This chain's CDR3 is CASTIAGRGTDTQYF. The CDR3 bases are TGTGCCAGTACCATAGCGGGCCGAGGGACAGATACGCAGTATTTT.

The rearrangement uses TRBV6-5 and TRBJ1-1; D gene uncertain. V was cut by 7 bases and J by 1 base, with 10 bases left in between. Per the germline V gene, CDR1 is MNHEY and CDR2 is SVGAGI. CDR3 length: 13 amino acids. CDR3 DNA: TGTGCCAGCACCCGGGAAACGAACACTGAAGCTTTCTTT. Its translation is CASTRETNTEAFF.

The V and J genes are TRBV28 and TRBJ1-6, with 10 bases fitting TRBD1. V was clipped by 5 bases and J by 7 bases; unmatched bases: 11. This CDR3 is 17 amino acids long. Per germline, CDR1 MDHEN and CDR2 SYDVKM. The CDR3 region is CASSLPGQGLRNSPLHF. The CDR3 DNA reads as TGTGCCAGCAGTCTACCGGGACAGGGGTTACGGAATTCACCCCTCCACTTT. The full variable domain, its missing parts supplied by reference TRBV28 and TRBJ1-6, is DVKVTQSSRYLVKRTGEKVFLECVQDMDHENMFWYRQDPGLGLRLIYFSYDVKMKEKGDIPEGYSVSREKKERFSLILESASTNQTSMYLCASSLPGQGLRNSPLHFGNGTRLTVT.

The chain carries TRBV2 and TRBJ1-6; TRBD1 matches at 8 bases. The CDR3 has 16 residues. Trimming at V came to 0 bases and at J to 6 bases, leaving 4 bases not matched to a gene. The germline V gene has CDR1 SNHLY and CDR2 FYNNEI. The CDR3 here is CASSEARQGANSPLHF. The CDR3 DNA is TGTGCCAGCAGTGAAGCGCGGCAGGGGGCTAATTCACCCCTCCACTTT.

The J gene is TRBJ2-7, the V gene TRBV18, with 8 bases matching TRBD1. The J segment lost 4 bases and the V segment lost 1 base, leaving 6 bases of the junction unmatched. The germline CDR1 and CDR2 sequences are KGHSH and LQKENI. The CDR3 contains 15 residues. The chain's CDR3 is CASSPLVGQVYEQYF. The CDR3 DNA reads TGTGCCAGCTCACCACTTGTGGGACAGGTTTACGAGCAGTACTTC.

This rearrangement joins TRBV7-3 to TRBJ2-3; TRBD2 matches 9 bases. Germline V gene data show CDR1 as SGHTA and CDR2 as FQGTGA. The CDR3 runs 16 residues. Trimming cost V 2 bases and J 6 bases; bases outside gene matches: 9. The CDR3 coding sequence is TGTGCCAGCAGCTTATTTGCGGGAGGGCCTTCTGATACGCAGTATTTT. Its protein product is CASSLFAGGPSDTQYF. Full variable domain (rest looked up from reference TRBV7-3 and TRBJ2-3): GAGVSQTPSNKVTEKGKYVELRCDPISGHTALYWYRQSLGQGPEFLIYFQGTGAADDSGLPNDRFFAVRPEGSVSTLKIQRTERGDSAVYLCASSLFAGGPSDTQYFGPGTRLTVL.

This chain uses TRBV6-5 with TRBJ2-4; possibly TRBD1 for D (6 bases). Per germline, CDR1 MNHEY and CDR2 SVGAGI. Trimming left V 3 bases short and J 8 bases short, with 20 bases between. This CDR3 has 16 residues. As DNA, the CDR3 is TGTGCCAGCAGTTATTTGCACCCAGGGGATGGGGACATTCAGTACTTC. Translating gives CASSYLHPGDGDIQYF.

The chain couples TRBV21-1 to TRBJ2-2; the tabulated D call, TRBD2, remains unverified against the DNA. TRBV21-1 is noted as a pseudogene. The CDR3 sequence is 19 residues long. CDR3 nucleotides: TGTGCCAGCAGCAAATACCGCTACGGGGGTGCCTTCGTGGCCGGGGAGCTGTTTTTT. It yields the protein CASSKYRYGGAFVAGELFF.

This clone was observed a handful of times. The chain has TRBV5-6 and TRBJ2-1; D might be TRBD2 (6 bases). The CDR3 extends over 14 amino acids. The ends were cut back, 4 bases at V and 2 bases at J, with 10 bases in the middle. Germline CDR1 SGHDT, CDR2 YYEEEE. CDR3 DNA: TGTGCCAGCAGCGTAGCGGCCGCCTACAATGAGCAGTTCTTC. This gives the protein CASSVAAAYNEQFF.

V is TRBV4-3 and J is TRBJ1-1, with TRBD1 matching 7 bases. CDR3 length equals 15 residues. Per the germline V gene, CDR1 is LGHNA and CDR2 is YSLEER. V shed 0 bases, J shed 5 bases, and the junction held 6 bases outside the gene matches. The DNA of the CDR3 is TGCGCCAGCAGCCAAGAGGGCAGGGGGTTGACTGAAGCTTTCTTT. Translated: CASSQEGRGLTEAFF.